The clone carrying this T cell receptor beta chain was counted a few times. The CDR3 loop spans 15 amino acids. CDR1 and CDR2 from the germline V gene are SGHAT and FQNNGV. The V gene end was trimmed by 5 bases and the J gene end by 0 bases; junction bases not matched to a gene: 4. The record originates from a study of T cell responses to AZD1222 COVID-19 vaccine. Libraries were prepared by immunoSEQ multiplex PCR; TCRdb keeps only in-frame clonotypes and omits some of them. Of 100,000 to 120,000 clones in the sample, roughly 90% were seen once. This chain connects TRBV11-2 to TRBJ1-5; 7 positions agree with TRBD1. The starting material was peripheral blood, obtained on day 0 of AZD1222 vaccination. This TCR was recovered from an adult in good health. In nucleotides, the CDR3 is TGTGCCAGCAGCCCGACAGGGTATAGCAATCAGCCCCAGCATTTT. Residues: CASSPTGYSNQPQHF.